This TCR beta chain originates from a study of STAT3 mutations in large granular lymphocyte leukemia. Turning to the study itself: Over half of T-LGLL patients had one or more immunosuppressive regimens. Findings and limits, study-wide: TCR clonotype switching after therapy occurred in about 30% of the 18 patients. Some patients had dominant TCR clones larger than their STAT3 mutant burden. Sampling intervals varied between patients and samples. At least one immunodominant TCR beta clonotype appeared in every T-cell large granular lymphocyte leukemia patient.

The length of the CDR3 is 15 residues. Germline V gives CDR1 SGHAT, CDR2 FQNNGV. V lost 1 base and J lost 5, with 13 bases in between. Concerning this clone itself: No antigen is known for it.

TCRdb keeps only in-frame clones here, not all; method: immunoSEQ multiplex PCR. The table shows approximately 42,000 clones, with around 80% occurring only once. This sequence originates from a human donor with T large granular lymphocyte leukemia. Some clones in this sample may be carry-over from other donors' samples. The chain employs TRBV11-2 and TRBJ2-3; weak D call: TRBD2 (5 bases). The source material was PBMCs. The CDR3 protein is CASSLVPGLGDTQYF. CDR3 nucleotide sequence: TGTGCCAGCAGCTTAGTACCGGGGTTAGGAGATACGCAGTATTTT.